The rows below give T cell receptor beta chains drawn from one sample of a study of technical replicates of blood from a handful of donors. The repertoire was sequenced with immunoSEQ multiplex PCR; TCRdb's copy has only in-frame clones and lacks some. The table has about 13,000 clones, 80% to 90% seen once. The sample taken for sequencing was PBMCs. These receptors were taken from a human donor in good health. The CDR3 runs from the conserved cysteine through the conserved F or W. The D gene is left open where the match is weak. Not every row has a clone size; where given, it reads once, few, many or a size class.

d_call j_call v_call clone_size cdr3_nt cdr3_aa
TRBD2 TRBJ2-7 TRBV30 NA TGTGCCTGGAGTGTAGGGCGGGGGTCCTACGAGCAGTACTTC CAWSVGRGSYEQYF
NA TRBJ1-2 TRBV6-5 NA TGTGCCAGCAGTTACTCTACCAGGGCTCGTGAGGGCTACACCTTC CASSYSTRAREGYTF
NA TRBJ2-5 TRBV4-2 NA TGTGCCAGCAGCCAAGGGAATGGAGGAGAGACCCAGTACTTC CASSQGNGGETQYF
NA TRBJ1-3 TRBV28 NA TGTGCCAGCAGCCTCTTTGAGGCTGGAAACACCATATATTTT CASSLFEAGNTIYF
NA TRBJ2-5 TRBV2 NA TGTGCCAGCAGTGAAGAGCTGCTACGTCGGGAGACCCAGTACTTC CASSEELLRRETQYF
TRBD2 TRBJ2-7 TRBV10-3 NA TGTGCCATCGGGACTAGCGGGGGACTGGCTTTCGAGCAGTACTTC CAIGTSGGLAFEQYF
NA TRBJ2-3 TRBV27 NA TGTGCCAGCACCTCCACAGATACGCAGTATTTT CASTSTDTQYF
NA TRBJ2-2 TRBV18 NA TGTGCCAGCTCACCTAGCACGGAGGGGGAGCTGTTTTTT CASSPSTEGELFF
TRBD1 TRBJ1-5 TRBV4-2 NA TGTGCCAGCAGCCTACTGACAGGGGAGGGCAATCAGCCCCAGCATTTT CASSLLTGEGNQPQHF
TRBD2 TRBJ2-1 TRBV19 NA TGTGCCAGTAGAAGTGGGACTAGCGGGGCCAATTTATACAATGAGCAGTTCTTC CASRSGTSGANLYNEQFF
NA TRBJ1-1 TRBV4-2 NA TGTGCCAGCAGCCAAGGGGCCCAGCCAGGGTCTATCACTGAAGCTTTCTTT CASSQGAQPGSITEAFF
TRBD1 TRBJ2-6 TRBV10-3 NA TGTGCCATCAGTGAGTCAGGACAAGGGACAGGGTGGGGGGCCAACGTCCTGACTTTC CAISESGQGTGWGANVLTF
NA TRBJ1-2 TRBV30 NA TGTGCCTGGGGCGGGACCCTCTGGGGTGGTGGCTACACCTTC CAWGGTLWGGGYTF
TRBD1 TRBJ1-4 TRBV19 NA TGTGCCAGTAACACAGGGGTTGCTGGTGAAAAACTGTTTTTT CASNTGVAGEKLFF
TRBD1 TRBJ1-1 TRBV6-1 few TGTGCCAGCAGTGGTGGACAGGGAGTTGATCTTGAAGCTTTCTTT CASSGGQGVDLEAFF
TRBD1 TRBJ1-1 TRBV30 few TGTGCCTGGAGACAACCAGGGGGAAACACTGAAGCTTTCTTT CAWRQPGGNTEAFF
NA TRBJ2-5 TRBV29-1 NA TGCAGCGTCAAAACAGGGACGGAGACCCAGTACTTC CSVKTGTETQYF
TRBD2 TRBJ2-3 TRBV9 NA TGTGCCAGCAGCCCACGACTAGCGGGAGGTTTTGGCACAGATACGCAGTATTTT CASSPRLAGGFGTDTQYF
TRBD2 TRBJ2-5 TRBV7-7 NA TGTGCCAGCAGCCCCGTGGGGGGGGAGACCCAGTACTTC CASSPVGGETQYF
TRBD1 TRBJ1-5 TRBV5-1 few TGCGCCAGCAGCCAGGGACAGGGCGGTCAGCCCCAGCATTTT CASSQGQGGQPQHF
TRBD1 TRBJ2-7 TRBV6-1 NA TGTGCCAGCAGTGGGGGACCGGGACAGGGCACTTTGAGGGAGCAGTACTTC CASSGGPGQGTLREQYF
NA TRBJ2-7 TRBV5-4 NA TGTGCCAGCAGCCACGGGACTGGGGCCTACGAGCAGTACTTC CASSHGTGAYEQYF
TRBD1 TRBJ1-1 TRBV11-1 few TGTGCCAGCAGCCGACAGGGGGGATCGGGCACTGAAGCTTTCTTT CASSRQGGSGTEAFF
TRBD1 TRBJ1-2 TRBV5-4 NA TGTGCCAGCAGCCTACAGGGGGCTGATGGCTACACCTTC CASSLQGADGYTF
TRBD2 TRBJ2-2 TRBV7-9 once TGTGCCAGCAGCTTCACTAGCGGAGACACCGGGGAGCTGTTTTTT CASSFTSGDTGELFF
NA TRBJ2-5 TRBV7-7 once TGTGCCAGCAGCTTAGGATCACTTGAGACCCAGTACTTC CASSLGSLETQYF
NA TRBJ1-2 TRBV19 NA TGTGCCAGCCTATCCGGCAGAGGCTCTAACTATGGCTACACCTTC CASLSGRGSNYGYTF
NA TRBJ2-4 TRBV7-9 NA TGTGCCAGCAGCTCAACAGGAAACATTCAGTACTTC CASSSTGNIQYF
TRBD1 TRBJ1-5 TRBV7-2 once TGTGCCAGCAGCTTAGATTTAGGACAGGGGCCTGGCAATCAGCCCCAGCATTTT CASSLDLGQGPGNQPQHF
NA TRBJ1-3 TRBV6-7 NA TGTGCCAGCAGTTACTATCGGGGGGCTGGAAACACCATATATTTT CASSYYRGAGNTIYF
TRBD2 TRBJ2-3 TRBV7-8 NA TGTGCCAGCAGCTACACCCTTATAGCGGGAGGGGGGACAGATACGCAGTATTTT CASSYTLIAGGGTDTQYF
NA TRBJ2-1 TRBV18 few TGTGCCAGCTCACCACCGGGCGAGTTTGGTAATGAGCAGTTCTTC CASSPPGEFGNEQFF
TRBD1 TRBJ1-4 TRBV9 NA TGTGCCAGCAGCACGAGACAGGGGAGGGAAAAACTGTTTTTT CASSTRQGREKLFF
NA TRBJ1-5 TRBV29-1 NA TGCAGCGTTGAGGACGGGGGGCTATCGAATTTT CSVEDGGLSNF
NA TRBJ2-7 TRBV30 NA TGTGCCTGGAGTGTAACGGTCTCGAAGCAGTACTTC CAWSVTVSKQYF
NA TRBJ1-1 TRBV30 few TGTGCCTGGAGATCGGGAGTGTCGATGAACACTGAAGCTTTCTTT CAWRSGVSMNTEAFF
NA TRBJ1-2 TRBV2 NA TGTGCCAGCGCGGAATATCATGGCTACACCTTC CASAEYHGYTF
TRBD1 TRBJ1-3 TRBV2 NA TGTGCCAGCAGTGGGACAGGGCTCTCTGGAAACACCATATATTTT CASSGTGLSGNTIYF
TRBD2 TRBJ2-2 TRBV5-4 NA TGTGCCAGCAGGTGGGGTAGCGGGAGGAACACCGGGGAGCTGTTTTTT CASRWGSGRNTGELFF
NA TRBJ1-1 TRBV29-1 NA TGCAGCGGGGGGGGCGAAGCTTTCTTT CSGGGEAFF
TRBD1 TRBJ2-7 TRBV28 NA TGTGCCAGCAGTATCGACAGGGATTCCTACGAGCAGTACTTC CASSIDRDSYEQYF
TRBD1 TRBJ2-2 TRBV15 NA TGTGCCACCAGCAGAGGGCCGGGACAGGGGGCAGAGGGGGAGCTGTTTTTT CATSRGPGQGAEGELFF
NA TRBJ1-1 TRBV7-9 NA TGTGCCAGCAGCCCCCCATACGGGACTGAAGCTTTCTTT CASSPPYGTEAFF
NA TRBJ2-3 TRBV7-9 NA TGTGCCAGCAGTATAGCGGGCACAGATACGCAGTATTTT CASSIAGTDTQYF
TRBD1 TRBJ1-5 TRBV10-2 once TGCGCCAGCCACAGGGGACGGGATCAGCCCCAGCATTTT CASHRGRDQPQHF
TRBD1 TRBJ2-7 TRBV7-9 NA TGTGCCAGCCAGGACAGGGGTAGAGGGGAGCAGTACTTC CASQDRGRGEQYF
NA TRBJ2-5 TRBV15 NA TGTGCCACCAGCAGTCTTACGTTGGTTCGGGGGTTCGAGACCCAGTACTTC CATSSLTLVRGFETQYF
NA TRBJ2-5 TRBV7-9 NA TGTGCCAGCCTCCCCCGTAAGGCGGCACAAGAGACCCAGTACTTC CASLPRKAAQETQYF
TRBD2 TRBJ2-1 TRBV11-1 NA TGTGCCAGCAGCTCCGAAGCGGGAGCCCAAAATGAGCAGTTCTTC CASSSEAGAQNEQFF
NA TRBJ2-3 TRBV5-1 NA TGCGCCAGCAGCCTACCGGGGACAGATACGCAGTATTTT CASSLPGTDTQYF
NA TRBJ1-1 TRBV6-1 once TGTGCCAGCAGTGAAAGGAGACAGGTGAACACTGAAGCTTTCTTT CASSERRQVNTEAFF
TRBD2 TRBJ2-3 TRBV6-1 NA TGTGCCAGCAGTGAAGCGCGGGGGACGAGCACAGATACGCAGTATTTT CASSEARGTSTDTQYF
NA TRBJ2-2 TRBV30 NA TGTGCCTGGAGGCAGGGAAACACCGGGGAGCTGTTTTTT CAWRQGNTGELFF
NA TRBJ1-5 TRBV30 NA TGTGCCTGGAGCCCTCGGGGAGGGATCAGCAATCAGCCCCAGCATTTT CAWSPRGGISNQPQHF
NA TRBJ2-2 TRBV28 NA TGTGCCAGCACTCTCCTCGGGGGGAACACCGGGGAGCTGTTTTTT CASTLLGGNTGELFF